This TCR beta chain originates from a study of regulatory T cells in long-lasting Graves disease. This CDR3 has 13 residues. Between the trimmed V and J ends, which lost 0 bases and 1 base, there was a span of 6 bases. In germline, CDR1 is GTSNPN, CDR2 SVGIG (reference sequence). Building of the TCR beta libraries involved iRepertoire HTBI primers and Arm-PCR of CDR3 regions. TCRdb fed the multiplex PCR reads into MiXCR, producing one record per CDR3 protein. This table has fewer than 400,000 distinct CDR3 sequences, around 19% appearing once. The sample's time point: persistent/refractory GD, antithyroid drugs over 5 years with positive TRAb. Preparation of the TCR library used RNA extracted from PBMCs.

The rearrangement joins TRBV30 to TRBJ1-1; D remains unclear. The receptor was derived from a female donor with Graves disease. The specimen comprised peripheral blood mononuclear cells (PBMCs), sampled when the disease was refractory, from a patient treated with antithyroid drugs. Written as DNA, the CDR3 is TGTGCCTGGAGTGTAGGTCCGAACACTGAAGCTTTCTTT. It specifies CAWSVGPNTEAFF.